This TCR beta chain comes out of a study of cytomegalovirus exposure and HLA in healthy donors. About this clone: Its antigen is still unknown.

The study ran its PCR with 60 Vbeta and 13 Jbeta primers. The table came from immunoSEQ multiplex PCR; TCRdb's copy has only in-frame clones and leaves some out. The sample has roughly 50,000 clones; the top ten hold 20% to 30%. Findings and limits, study-wide: Researchers reportedly found TCR beta sequences accurately predicted most subjects' HLA-A and HLA-B alleles. The records held CMV serostatus as the only immune exposure information. TCR beta V- and J-gene trimming was later associated with a missense DCLRE1C variant.

Whereas donors were nominally healthy upon sampling, unrecorded immune exposures were probable. Germline loops: CDR1 SQVTM, CDR2 ANQGSEA. Between the trimmed V and J ends, which lost 4 bases and 0 bases, there was a span of 6 bases. CDR3 size: 13 residues. The chain is built from TRBV29-1 and TRBJ1-4; unclear D gene. The sequence came from a man in his forties in good health and CMV-seropositive. The source material was PBMCs. This CDR3 is CSVAGATNEKLFF. The CDR3 DNA reads as TGCAGCGTTGCGGGAGCAACTAATGAAAAACTGTTTTTT.